This TCR beta chain was recovered during a study of shared clonotypes between healthy human individuals. CD8 cells regarded as naive lacked CD45RO, were positively chosen for CCR7, and omitted terminally differentiated effector memory CD45RA+ cells. Per sorted-subset replicate PCR, input was 200 to 250 ng DNA, representing around 29,000 T cell genomes. The table came from immunoSEQ multiplex PCR; TCRdb's copy has only in-frame clones and leaves some out. This sample has about 2.1 million clones, with just under 95% found just once. This CDR3 has 16 residues. V dropped 4 bases and J dropped 2; count of bases not matched to a gene: 6.

The receptor comes from a man aged 18 to 29 in good health. Some clones in this sample may be carry-over from other donors' samples. The gene calls are TRBV5-3 and TRBJ2-2, with TRBD1 identical over 9 bases. TRBV5-3 is assigned to the ORF class and has an uncertain function. Specimen: naive CD8+ T cells from PBMCs. The CDR3 DNA follows: TGTGCCAGAAGCCCAGGGACAGGGACTAACACCGGGGAGCTGTTTTTT. Protein sequence: CARSPGTGTNTGELFF.